This T cell receptor beta chain was identified in a study of T cell changes during pregnancy in multiple sclerosis. The ends lost 3 bases at V and 6 bases at J; junction bases unmatched: 4. The CDR3 has 14 residues. The germline V gene has CDR1 LNHDA and CDR2 SQIVND (reference sequence). This clone has ten or more counts. The protocol was immunoSEQ multiplex PCR, while the TCRdb copy is restricted to in-frame clones and leaves out a portion. The sample carries about 42,000 clones, about 91% recorded once. The sample was CD4+ T cells from peripheral blood mononuclear cells, taken after pregnancy. The chain links TRBV19 to TRBJ2-5, with 10 bases fitting TRBD2. This sequence was found in a female donor in good health, enrolled as a control in a pregnancy study. CDR3 in amino acids: CASSITSGKKTQYF. The CDR3 DNA reads as TGTGCCAGTAGTATCACTAGCGGGAAAAAGACCCAGTACTTC.